These 31 T cell receptor beta chains originate from one sample sequenced in a study of blood T cell repertoires in COVID-19. TCRdb's copy holds only in-frame clones and misses some; the assay was immunoSEQ multiplex PCR. The sample lists some 140,000 clones; around 73% were seen once. Sequencing input: peripheral blood. The receptors stem from a man aged 60 to 69 who had recovered from COVID-19.

The chain recombines TRBV18 with TRBJ2-1; TRBD2 matches at 9 bases. Germline lookup yields CDR1 KGHSH and CDR2 LQKENI. The V segment lost 3 bases and the J segment 7 bases; nucleotides outside the gene matches: 10. CDR3 length: 16 residues. CDR3 sequence (DNA): TGTGCCAGCTCACCGATGGCGGGAGGGCCTTTTAATGAGCAGTTCTTC. This gives the protein CASSPMAGGPFNEQFF.

The gene calls are TRBV30 and TRBJ1-1, with D uncertain. V was cut by 0 bases and J by 6 bases, with 20 bases left in between. Germline lookup yields CDR1 GTSNPN and CDR2 SVGIG (reference sequence). This CDR3 spans 16 amino acids. The CDR3: CAWSVSFNSRTPEAFF. Written as DNA, the CDR3 is TGTGCCTGGAGTGTGAGTTTTAACTCGAGAACGCCTGAAGCTTTCTTT.

The V and J genes are TRBV4-2 and TRBJ2-5; 13 bases map to TRBD2. J gave up 5 bases and V 0 bases, and 9 bases lay outside the gene matches. Germline V lookup: CDR1 LGHNA, CDR2 YNFKEQ. The CDR3 covers 18 residues. In nucleotides, the CDR3 is TGTGCCAGCAGCCAAGATCAAGTGGGGACTAGCGGGACCGAGACCCAGTACTTC. Amino acids: CASSQDQVGTSGTETQYF.

The V and J genes are TRBV5-1 and TRBJ1-5, with TRBD1 as a possible D gene (5 bases). CDR3 size: 14 residues. Trimming shortened V by 0 bases and J by 6 bases, and 10 bases separated the two germline ends. Germline CDR1 and CDR2: SGHRS and YFSETQ. The CDR3 nucleotides are TGCGCCAGCAGCTTGGTAGGGGAGGGTCAGCCCCAGCATTTT. Its protein product is CASSLVGEGQPQHF.

This chain uses TRBV5-1 with TRBJ2-5; D uncertain. V dropped 4 bases and J dropped 1 base, with 8 bases sitting between them. The CDR3 consists of 13 residues. Germline V gene lookup returns CDR1 SGHRS and CDR2 YFSETQ. CDR3: CASSPQLQETQYF. The CDR3 nucleotides read TGCGCCAGCAGCCCACAGCTCCAAGAGACCCAGTACTTC.

This clone was recorded once. The genes are TRBV10-2 and TRBJ1-5, with 7 bases lining up with TRBD1. Germline CDR1 WSHSY, CDR2 SAAADI. The CDR3 is 14 amino acids. V shed 5 bases, J shed 3 bases, and the junction held 4 bases outside the gene matches. CDR3 sequence reads: CASSPTGTNQPQHF. Here the CDR3 DNA reads TGCGCCAGCAGTCCGACAGGGACCAATCAGCCCCAGCATTTT.

The rearrangement links TRBV5-8 to TRBJ2-3; a weak D match, TRBD2 (6 bases). This CDR3 contains 17 residues. The germline CDR1 and CDR2 sequences are SGHTS and YDEGEE. Trimming cost V 2 bases and J 0 bases, with 16 bases left between them. The CDR3 DNA reads TGTGCCAGCAGCTTAGTCCGTAGCGGCGGGAGCACAGATACGCAGTATTTT. This encodes CASSLVRSGGSTDTQYF.

This sequence joins TRBV7-8 and TRBJ2-1, with D possibly TRBD1 on 5 matching bases. Trimming left V 5 bases short and J 4 bases short, with 12 bases between. Germline V gene data show CDR1 as SGHVS and CDR2 as FQNEAQ. This CDR3 has 14 residues. CDR3 region: CASSATGIYNEQFF. The DNA for the CDR3 is TGTGCCAGCAGCGCCACAGGTATATACAATGAGCAGTTCTTC.

V usage is TRBV19 and J usage is TRBJ1-1; the D gene is possibly TRBD1 (5 bases). The CDR3 runs to 14 residues. Trimming took off 5 bases at V and 0 bases at J, with 10 bases between the two ends. Germline loops: CDR1 LNHDA, CDR2 SQIVND (reference sequence). CDR3 protein: CASSARALNTEAFF. The CDR3 nucleotides are TGTGCCAGTAGTGCCAGGGCTTTGAACACTGAAGCTTTCTTT.

In DNA form, the CDR3 reads TGTGCCATCACCCAAGACAGAAGGGGGTCTGGCACTGAAGCTTTCTTT. Translating it yields CAITQDRRGSGTEAFF. The chain links TRBV10-3 to TRBJ1-1; maybe TRBD1 (6 bases). The CDR3 sequence is 16 residues long. V was shortened by 7 bases and J by 4 bases, with 22 bases between the two germline ends. The germline V gene has CDR1 ENHRY and CDR2 SYGVKD.

The J gene is TRBJ1-4, the V gene TRBV18, with 8 bases lining up with TRBD1. The CDR3 is made up of 14 amino acids. CDR1 is KGHSH, CDR2 LQKENI, per germline. Unmatched junction bases numbered 5, after V lost 3 bases and J lost 8 bases. CDR3 in amino acids: CASSPSTGEEKLFF. CDR3 DNA: TGTGCCAGCTCACCCTCGACAGGGGAGGAAAAACTGTTTTTT.

The table lists this clone with a few counts. The gene calls are TRBV28 and TRBJ1-2; D might be TRBD1 (5 bases). V lost 4 bases to trimming and J lost 2 bases, with 11 bases between them. There are 14 residues in the CDR3. CDR1 and CDR2 from the germline V gene are MDHEN and SYDVKM. The CDR3 nucleotides are TGTGCCAGCAGTTCATATGGGGGGAACTATGGCTACACCTTC. This sequence encodes CASSSYGGNYGYTF.

CDR3 in DNA: TGTGCCAGCAGCGGACTAGCGGCGAATGAGCAGTTCTTC. Its protein product is CASSGLAANEQFF. The gene calls are TRBV12-3 or TRBV12-4 and TRBJ2-1, with TRBD2 identical over 10 bases. The CDR3 covers 13 residues. Trimming removed 6 bases from V and 7 bases from J; junction bases left unmatched: 3.

The chain joins TRBV7-8 to TRBJ1-1; D not resolved. CDR1 is SGHVS, CDR2 FQNEAQ, per germline. Trimming cost V 1 base and J 5 bases, with 8 bases left between them. This CDR3 comprises 13 residues. DNA for the CDR3: TGTGCCAGCAGCTTAGTTGGGAGGACTGAAGCTTTCTTT. Protein sequence: CASSLVGRTEAFF.

This clone has just a few counts. This chain connects TRBV4-2 to TRBJ2-3; 13 bases match TRBD2. CDR1 and CDR2 (germline): LGHNA, YNFKEQ. V gave up 3 bases and J gave up 2 bases; unmatched junction bases: 2. This CDR3 has 16 amino acids. This chain's CDR3 is CASSHTSGGDTDTQYF. CDR3 nucleotide sequence: TGTGCCAGCAGCCACACTAGCGGGGGGGACACAGATACGCAGTATTTT.

The chain couples TRBV9 to TRBJ2-1; 11 nucleotides match TRBD2. The CDR3 is 16 residues long. V dropped 4 bases and J dropped 5; count of bases not matched to a gene: 8. Per germline, CDR1 SGDLS and CDR2 YYNGEE. The CDR3 loop is CASSYSLAGGHNEQFF. CDR3 bases: TGTGCCAGCAGCTATAGCCTAGCGGGGGGCCACAATGAGCAGTTCTTC.

The rearrangement links TRBV5-1 to TRBJ2-3; 10 bases match TRBD2. CDR3 length: 16 amino acids. J lost 0 bases, V lost 2 bases, and 3 bases had no gene match. Germline assignment: CDR1 SGHRS and CDR2 YFSETQ. CDR3 amino acids: CASSLLAGLSTDTQYF. The CDR3 DNA sequence: TGCGCCAGCAGCTTACTAGCGGGGCTTAGCACAGATACGCAGTATTTT.

The chain employs TRBV4-3 and TRBJ2-2; D remains unclear. In germline, CDR1 is LGHNA, CDR2 YSLEER. Trimming took off 0 bases at V and 3 bases at J, with 8 bases between the two ends. The length of the CDR3 is 15 residues. As DNA, the CDR3 is TGCGCCAGCAGCCAAGAGCACAGCTACACCGGGGAGCTGTTTTTT. Amino acid sequence: CASSQEHSYTGELFF.

V is TRBV30 and J is TRBJ2-7; tentative D call: TRBD2 (6 bases). Germline V gives CDR1 GTSNPN, CDR2 SVGIG (reference sequence). This CDR3 comprises 13 residues. Between the trimmed V and J ends, which lost 2 bases and 1 base, there was a span of 9 bases. CDR3 residues: CAWSTSRSYEQYF. The CDR3 nucleotides read TGTGCCTGGAGTACTAGCCGATCCTACGAGCAGTACTTC.

This rearrangement joins TRBV7-3 to TRBJ1-1; D call uncertain. The V gene lost 2 bases and the J gene lost 3 bases, with 7 bases spanning the gap. CDR1 and CDR2 (germline): SGHTA, FQGTGA. CDR3 size: 13 residues. CDR3 region: CASSLDSYTEAFF. CDR3 sequence (DNA): TGTGCCAGCAGCTTAGATAGCTACACTGAAGCTTTCTTT.

This clone turned up a few times. The chain joins TRBV7-9 to TRBJ2-6; maybe TRBD1 (6 bases). Germline values: CDR1 SEHNR, CDR2 FQNEAQ (reference sequence). The CDR3 is 14 amino acids. The V and J ends lost 7 bases and 1 base respectively, with 8 bases between them. DNA for the CDR3: TGTGCCAGCATACAGGGTTCTGGGGCCAACGTCCTGACTTTC. This translates into CASIQGSGANVLTF.

This sequence joins TRBV12-1 and TRBJ1-4; TRBD1 was called by the table and not checked on the DNA. TRBV12-1 is termed a pseudogene. CDR3 size: 15 residues. CDR3 loop: CASRARDRNNEKLFF. The CDR3 DNA is TGTGCCAGCAGAGCTAGGGACAGAAATAATGAAAAACTGTTTTTT.

The chain carries TRBV7-9 and TRBJ1-6, with 9 bases identical to TRBD1. V shed 3 bases and J 2 bases; nucleotides not matched to a gene: 8. CDR1 and CDR2 (germline): SEHNR, FQNEAQ (reference sequence). The CDR3 is 18 amino acids. The CDR3 DNA is TGTGCCAGCAGCTTGGACTTTACAGGGGGCCCCTATAATTCACCCCTCCACTTT. Encoded protein: CASSLDFTGGPYNSPLHF.

The chain has TRBV9 and TRBJ2-3; possibly TRBD1 for D (6 bases). V was trimmed by 0 bases and J by 1 base, leaving 12 bases between them. The germline gives CDR1 SGDLS, CDR2 YYNGEE. This CDR3 has 16 residues. The CDR3 is CASSVVGGSGTDTQYF. The CDR3 region has the DNA TGTGCCAGCAGCGTAGTAGGGGGTTCCGGCACAGATACGCAGTATTTT. Full variable domain (missing parts from reference TRBV9 and TRBJ2-3): DSGVTQTPKHLITATGQRVTLRCSPRSGDLSVYWYQQSLDQGLQFLIQYYNGEERAKGNILERFSAQQFPDLHSELNLSSLELGDSALYFCASSVVGGSGTDTQYFGPGTRLTVL.

The V gene is TRBV6-4, the J gene TRBJ1-1; no clear D. Germline V gene sequence: CDR1 MRHNA, CDR2 SNTAGT. CDR3 length equals 13 residues. Trimming shortened V by 3 bases and J by 1 base, and 6 bases separated the two germline ends. This CDR3 reads CASSESPNTEAFF. CDR3 nucleotide sequence: TGTGCCAGCAGTGAGAGCCCGAACACTGAAGCTTTCTTT.

This chain connects TRBV19 to TRBJ2-2; perhaps TRBD1 as D (6 bases). V lost 5 bases and J 0 bases, leaving 7 bases between the germline ends. The CDR3 is 14 amino acids. Germline CDR1 reads LNHDA; CDR2 reads SQIVND (reference sequence). The CDR3 spells CASSPGANTGELFF. Here the CDR3 DNA reads TGTGCCAGTAGTCCAGGGGCGAACACCGGGGAGCTGTTTTTT.

This clone showed up just a few times. V gene TRBV5-1 combines with J gene TRBJ1-6; no clear D gene. Germline CDR1 is SGHRS and CDR2 is YFSETQ. The CDR3 spans 16 residues. Trimming took off 0 bases at V and 7 bases at J, with 14 bases between the two ends. CDR3 region: CASSLAGSSWNSPLHF. The DNA of the CDR3 is TGCGCCAGCAGCTTGGCGGGGTCCTCTTGGAATTCACCCCTCCACTTT.

This chain connects TRBV5-4 to TRBJ1-2; the D is unclear. Trimming took off 1 base at V and 4 bases at J, with 11 bases between the two ends. The germline V gene encodes CDR1 SGHNT and CDR2 YYREEE (reference sequence). This CDR3 has 14 amino acids. The CDR3 sequence: CASSLKTEVYGYTF. The CDR3 bases are TGTGCCAGCAGCTTGAAAACCGAGGTCTATGGCTACACCTTC.

This clone was seen more than once but under ten times. The J gene is TRBJ2-2, the V gene TRBV7-2, with 7 bases that match TRBD2. Germline CDR1 is SGHTA and CDR2 is FQGNSA. V dropped 4 bases and J dropped 4; count of bases not matched to a gene: 3. CDR3 length: 14 amino acids. For the CDR3, the DNA is TGTGCCAGCAGCTCCGGGGGGAGCACCGGGGAGCTGTTTTTT. It yields the protein CASSSGGSTGELFF.

The chain is built from TRBV2 and TRBJ2-1; 8 nucleotides line up with TRBD2. The germline CDR1 and CDR2 sequences are SNHLY and FYNNEI. There are 17 residues in the CDR3. V shed 6 bases and J 0 bases; nucleotides not matched to a gene: 10. The CDR3 DNA is TGTGCCAGCAGGGGAGTAGCGGGGTTGGGCTCCTACAATGAGCAGTTCTTC. It translates to CASRGVAGLGSYNEQFF.

The gene calls are TRBV7-9 and TRBJ2-7, with D perhaps matching TRBD2 (5 bases). Germline-derived CDR1 and CDR2 are SEHNR and FQNEAQ (reference sequence). CDR3 length equals 15 residues. V lost 5 bases and J lost 2, with 16 bases in between. The CDR3 spells CASSPPRGNPYEQYF. CDR3 bases: TGTGCCAGCAGCCCTCCCCGAGGGAACCCCTACGAGCAGTACTTC.